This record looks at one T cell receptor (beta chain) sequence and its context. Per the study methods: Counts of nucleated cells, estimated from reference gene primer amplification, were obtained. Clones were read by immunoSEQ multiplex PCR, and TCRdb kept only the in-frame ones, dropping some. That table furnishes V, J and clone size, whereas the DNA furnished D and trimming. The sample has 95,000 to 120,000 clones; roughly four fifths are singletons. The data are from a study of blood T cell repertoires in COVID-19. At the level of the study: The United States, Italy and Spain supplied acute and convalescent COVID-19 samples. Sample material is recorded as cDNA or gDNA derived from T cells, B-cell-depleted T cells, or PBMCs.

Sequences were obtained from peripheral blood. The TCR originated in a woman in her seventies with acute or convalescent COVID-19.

CDR3 nucleotides: TGCGCCAGCAGCTTGGACAGGGTAGTTACTGAAGCTTTCTTT. It specifies CASSLDRVVTEAFF. The J gene is TRBJ1-1, the V gene TRBV5-1, with D perhaps TRBD1 (6 bases). CDR3 length: 14 residues. Germline V CDR1 and CDR2: SGHRS, YFSETQ. V gave up 0 bases and J gave up 5 bases, with 11 bases separating them. The full variable domain, its missing parts supplied by reference TRBV5-1 and TRBJ1-1, is KAGVTQTPRYLIKTRGQQVTLSCSPISGHRSVSWYQQTPGQGLQFLFEYFSETQRNKGNFPGRFSGRQFSNSRSEMNVSTLELGDSALYLCASSLDRVVTEAFFGQGTRLTVV.